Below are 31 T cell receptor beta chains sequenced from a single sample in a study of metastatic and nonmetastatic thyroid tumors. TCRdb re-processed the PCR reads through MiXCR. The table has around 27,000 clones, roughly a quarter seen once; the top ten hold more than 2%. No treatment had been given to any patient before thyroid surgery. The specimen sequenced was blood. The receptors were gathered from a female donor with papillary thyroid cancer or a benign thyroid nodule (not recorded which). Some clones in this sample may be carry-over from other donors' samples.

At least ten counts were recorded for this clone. DNA for the CDR3: TGTGCCAGCAGGGATTGGGGGGTCTCCTACGAGCAGTACTTC. Protein product: CASRDWGVSYEQYF. The J gene is TRBJ2-7, the V gene TRBV6-1; maybe TRBD2 (6 bases). The CDR3 sequence is 14 residues long. Germline V gene lookup returns CDR1 MNHNS and CDR2 SASEGT. V lost 6 bases and J 0 bases, leaving 12 bases between the germline ends.

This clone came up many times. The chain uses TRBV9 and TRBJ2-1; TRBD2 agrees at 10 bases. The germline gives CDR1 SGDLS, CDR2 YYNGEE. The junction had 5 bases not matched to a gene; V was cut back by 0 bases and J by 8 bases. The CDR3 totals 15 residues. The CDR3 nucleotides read TGTGCCAGCAGCGTAGGGTCAGCGGGAGGGCATGAGCAGTTCTTC. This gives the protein CASSVGSAGGHEQFF.

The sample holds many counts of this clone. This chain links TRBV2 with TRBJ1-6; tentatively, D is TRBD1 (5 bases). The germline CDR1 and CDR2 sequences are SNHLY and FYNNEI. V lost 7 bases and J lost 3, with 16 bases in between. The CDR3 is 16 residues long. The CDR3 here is CASIPPGTGYNSPLHF. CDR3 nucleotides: TGTGCCAGCATCCCTCCCGGGACCGGCTATAATTCACCCCTCCACTTT. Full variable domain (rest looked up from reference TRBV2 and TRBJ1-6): EPEVTQTPSHQVTQMGQEVILRCVPISNHLYFYWYRQILGQKVEFLVSFYNNEISEKSEIFDDQFSVERPDGSNFTLKIRSTKLEDSAMYFCASIPPGTGYNSPLHFGNGTRLTVT.

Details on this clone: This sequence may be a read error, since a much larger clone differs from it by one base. The CDR3 DNA reads TGTGCCAGCAGCTTCGGTAGTAATGCGCAGTTCTTC. As protein: CASSFGSNAQFF. This chain joins TRBV5-6 and TRBJ2-1; D not certain. Germline lookup yields CDR1 SGHDT and CDR2 YYEEEE. This CDR3 is 12 amino acids long. Filled out from reference TRBV5-6 and TRBJ2-1, the complete variable domain reads DAGVTQSPTHLIKTRGQQVTLRCSPKSGHDTVSWYQQALGQGPQFIFQYYEEEERQRGNFPDRFSGHQFPNYSSELNVNALLLGDSALYLCASSFGSNAQFFGPGTRLTVL.

The CDR3 is CAWTPDGDSYNSPLHF. DNA for the CDR3: TGTGCCTGGACCCCGGACGGAGACTCCTATAATTCACCCCTCCACTTT. The chain couples TRBV30 to TRBJ1-6; D remains unclear. Germline V gene lookup returns CDR1 GTSNPN and CDR2 SVGIG (reference sequence). CDR3 length equals 16 residues. V lost 4 bases and J 0 bases, leaving 13 bases between the germline ends.

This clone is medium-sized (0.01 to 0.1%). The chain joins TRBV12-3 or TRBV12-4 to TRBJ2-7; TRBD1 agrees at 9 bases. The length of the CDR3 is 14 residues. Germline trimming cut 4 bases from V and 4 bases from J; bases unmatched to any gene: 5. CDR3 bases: TGTGCCAGCAGTTCCACAGGGGGCGCTTACGAGCAGTACTTC. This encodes CASSSTGGAYEQYF.

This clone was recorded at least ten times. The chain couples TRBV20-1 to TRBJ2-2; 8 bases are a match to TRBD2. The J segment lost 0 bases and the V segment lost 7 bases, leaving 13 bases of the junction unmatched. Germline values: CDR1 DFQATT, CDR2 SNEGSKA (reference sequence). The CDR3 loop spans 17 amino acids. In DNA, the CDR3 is TGCAGTGTGCCAGGGGAGATAGCGGGGTCGAACACCGGGGAGCTGTTTTTT. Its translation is CSVPGEIAGSNTGELFF.

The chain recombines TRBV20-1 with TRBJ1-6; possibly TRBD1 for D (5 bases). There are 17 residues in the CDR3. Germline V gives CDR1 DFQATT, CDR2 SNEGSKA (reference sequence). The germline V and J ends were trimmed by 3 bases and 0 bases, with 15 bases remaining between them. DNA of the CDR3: TGCAGTGCTAGCCCCAGGGAATCGAGCTCCTATAATTCACCCCTCCACTTT. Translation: CSASPRESSSYNSPLHF.

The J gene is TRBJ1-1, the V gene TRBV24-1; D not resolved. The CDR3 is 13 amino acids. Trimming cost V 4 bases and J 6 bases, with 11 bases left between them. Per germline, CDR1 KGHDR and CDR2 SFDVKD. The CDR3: CATSDRVSPEAFF. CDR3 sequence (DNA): TGTGCCACCAGTGACCGCGTTTCGCCTGAAGCTTTCTTT.

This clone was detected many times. In nucleotides, the CDR3 is TGTGCCAGCTCACCACAGGGGGAGGGTGAAGCTTTCTTT. As protein: CASSPQGEGEAFF. This chain joins TRBV18 and TRBJ1-1; perhaps TRBD1 as D (6 bases). The V and J ends lost 1 base and 7 bases respectively, with 10 bases between them. Germline assignment: CDR1 KGHSH and CDR2 LQKENI. The CDR3 has 13 amino acids.

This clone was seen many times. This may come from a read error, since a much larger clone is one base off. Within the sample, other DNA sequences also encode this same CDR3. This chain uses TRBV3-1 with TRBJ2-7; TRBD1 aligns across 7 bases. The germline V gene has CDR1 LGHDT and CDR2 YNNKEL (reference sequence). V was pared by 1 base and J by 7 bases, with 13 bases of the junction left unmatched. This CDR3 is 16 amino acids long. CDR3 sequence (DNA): TGTGCCAGCAGCCAAGGTACGCGGACAGGATATGGGGAGCAGTACTTC. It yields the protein CASSQGTRTGYGEQYF.

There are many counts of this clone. The CDR3 DNA reads TGTGCCAGCTACCAGGGGAGTACCACCGGGGAGCTGTTTTTT. It translates to CASYQGSTTGELFF. This chain uses TRBV19 with TRBJ2-2, with TRBD1 as a possible D gene (6 bases). In germline, CDR1 is LNHDA, CDR2 SQIVND (reference sequence). The CDR3 has 14 residues. V dropped 9 bases and J dropped 4 bases, with 15 bases sitting between them.

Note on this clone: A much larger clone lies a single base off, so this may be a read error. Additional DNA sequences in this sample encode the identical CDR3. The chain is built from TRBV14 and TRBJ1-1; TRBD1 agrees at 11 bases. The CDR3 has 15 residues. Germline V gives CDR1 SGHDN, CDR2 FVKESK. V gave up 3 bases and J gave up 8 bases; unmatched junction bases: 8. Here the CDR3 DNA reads TGTGCCAGCAGCCAGGACAGGGGGCGAAGCACCGAAGCTTTCTTT. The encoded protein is CASSQDRGRSTEAFF.

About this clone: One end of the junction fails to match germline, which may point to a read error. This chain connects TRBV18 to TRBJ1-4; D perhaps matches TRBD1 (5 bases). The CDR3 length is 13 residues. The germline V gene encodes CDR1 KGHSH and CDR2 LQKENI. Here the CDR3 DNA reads TGTGACAGCTCACCCAGGGATTGGGAAAAACTGTTTTTT. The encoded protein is CDSSPRDWEKLFF.

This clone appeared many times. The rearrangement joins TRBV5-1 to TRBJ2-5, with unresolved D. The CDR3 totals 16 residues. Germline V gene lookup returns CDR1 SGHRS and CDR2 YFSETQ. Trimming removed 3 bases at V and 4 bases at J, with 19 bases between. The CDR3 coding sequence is TGCGCCAGCAGCTCATCGACCCGGGCTGGTGGAGAGACCCAGTACTTC. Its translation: CASSSSTRAGGETQYF.

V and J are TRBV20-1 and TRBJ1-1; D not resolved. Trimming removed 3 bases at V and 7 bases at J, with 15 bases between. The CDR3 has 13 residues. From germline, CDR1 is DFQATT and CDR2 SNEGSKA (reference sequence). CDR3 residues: CSARPPHSNEAFF. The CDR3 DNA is TGCAGTGCTAGGCCTCCCCATTCCAATGAAGCTTTCTTT.

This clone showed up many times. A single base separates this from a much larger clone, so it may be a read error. CDR3 in DNA: TGTGCCAACAGCTTATCAGGGTCGGAGCAGTTCTTC. This encodes CANSLSGSEQFF. The chain carries TRBV11-2 and TRBJ2-1; possibly TRBD1 for D (5 bases). Germline V lookup: CDR1 SGHAT, CDR2 FQNNGV. The CDR3 extends over 12 amino acids. The full variable domain, rest sourced from reference TRBV11-2 and TRBJ2-1, is EAGVAQSPRYKIIEKRQSVAFWCNPISGHATLYWYQQILGQGPKLLIQFQNNGVVDDSQLPKDRFSAERLKGVDSTLKIQPAKLEDSAVYLCANSLSGSEQFFGPGTRLTVL.

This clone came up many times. The CDR3 nucleotides are TGTGCCAGCAGCCCGGCTCGGACAGGGGGTGGGTACGAGCAGTACTTC. Translation: CASSPARTGGGYEQYF. This chain uses TRBV7-6 with TRBJ2-7; 10 bases map to TRBD1. The junction had 11 bases not matched to a gene; V was cut back by 5 bases and J by 4 bases. This CDR3 region has 16 residues. Germline V gene sequence: CDR1 SGHVS, CDR2 FNYEAQ.

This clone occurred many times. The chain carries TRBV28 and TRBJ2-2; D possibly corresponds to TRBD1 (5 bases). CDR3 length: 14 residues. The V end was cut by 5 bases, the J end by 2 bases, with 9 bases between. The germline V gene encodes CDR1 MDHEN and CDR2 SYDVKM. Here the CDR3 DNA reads TGTGCCAGCAGTCGAGACAGCAACACCGGGGAGCTGTTTTTT. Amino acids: CASSRDSNTGELFF. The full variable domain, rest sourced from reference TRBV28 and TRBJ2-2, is DVKVTQSSRYLVKRTGEKVFLECVQDMDHENMFWYRQDPGLGLRLIYFSYDVKMKEKGDIPEGYSVSREKKERFSLILESASTNQTSMYLCASSRDSNTGELFFGEGSRLTVL.

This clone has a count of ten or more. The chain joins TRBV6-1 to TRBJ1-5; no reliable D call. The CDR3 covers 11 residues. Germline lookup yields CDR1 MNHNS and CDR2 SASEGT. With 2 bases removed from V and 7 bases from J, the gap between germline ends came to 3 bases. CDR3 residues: CASSENQPQHF. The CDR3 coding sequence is TGTGCCAGCAGTGAAAACCAGCCCCAGCATTTT.

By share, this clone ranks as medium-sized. CDR3 DNA sequence: TGCGCCAGCAGCCAAGATTGGTCACCTTCACCCCTCCACTTT. It codes for CASSQDWSPSPLHF. This chain links TRBV4-1 with TRBJ1-6; no clear D. Germline CDR1 and CDR2: MGHRA and YSYEKL. V was cut by 0 bases and J by 9 bases, with 9 bases left in between. The CDR3 runs 14 residues.

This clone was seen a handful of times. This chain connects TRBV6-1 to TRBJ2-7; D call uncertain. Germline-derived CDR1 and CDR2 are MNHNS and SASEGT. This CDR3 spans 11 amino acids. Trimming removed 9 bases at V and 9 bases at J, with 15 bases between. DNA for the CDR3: TGTGCCAGAAGCGCCCAACTGGCGCAGTACTTC. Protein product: CARSAQLAQYF.

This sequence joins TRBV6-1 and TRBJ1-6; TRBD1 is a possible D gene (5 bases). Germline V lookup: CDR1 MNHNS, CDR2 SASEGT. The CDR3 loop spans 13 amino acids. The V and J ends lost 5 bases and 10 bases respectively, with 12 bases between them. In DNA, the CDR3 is TGTGCCAGCAGTCGGACATGGGTCTCACCCCTCCACTTT. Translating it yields CASSRTWVSPLHF.

CDR3 loop: CATSRLEGTASYEQYF. CDR3 nucleotides: TGTGCCACCAGCAGGTTAGAGGGGACAGCAAGTTACGAGCAGTACTTC. This chain joins TRBV15 and TRBJ2-7; 7 bases match TRBD1. CDR1 and CDR2 (germline): LNHNV, YYDKDF (reference sequence). The V segment lost 3 bases and the J segment 4 bases; nucleotides outside the gene matches: 12. The CDR3 length is 16 residues.

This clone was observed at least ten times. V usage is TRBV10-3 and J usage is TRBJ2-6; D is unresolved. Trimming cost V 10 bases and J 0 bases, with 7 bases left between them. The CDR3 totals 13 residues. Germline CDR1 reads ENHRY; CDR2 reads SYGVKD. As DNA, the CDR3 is TGTGCCACCCTGAGCTCTGGGGCCAACGTCCTGACTTTC. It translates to CATLSSGANVLTF.

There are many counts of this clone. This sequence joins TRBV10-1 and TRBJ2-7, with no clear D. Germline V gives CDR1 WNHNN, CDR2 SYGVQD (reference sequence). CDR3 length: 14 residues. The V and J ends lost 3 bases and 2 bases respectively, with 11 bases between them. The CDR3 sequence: CASSDSAAAYEQYF. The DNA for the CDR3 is TGCGCCAGCAGTGATTCGGCTGCCGCCTACGAGCAGTACTTC.

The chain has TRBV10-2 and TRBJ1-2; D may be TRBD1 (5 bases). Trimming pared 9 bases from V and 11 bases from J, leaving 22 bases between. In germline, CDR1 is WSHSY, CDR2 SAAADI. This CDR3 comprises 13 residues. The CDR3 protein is CARTPRGTSGYTF. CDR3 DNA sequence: TGCGCCAGAACCCCTCGGGGGACGAGTGGATACACCTTC.

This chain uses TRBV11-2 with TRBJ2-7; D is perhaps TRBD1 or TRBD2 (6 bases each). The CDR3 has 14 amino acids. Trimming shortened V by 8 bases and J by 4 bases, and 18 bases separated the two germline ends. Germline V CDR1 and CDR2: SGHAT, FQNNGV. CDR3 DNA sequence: TGTGCCAGCGCATACCTGGGGGGCTCTTACGAGCAGTACTTC. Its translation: CASAYLGGSYEQYF.

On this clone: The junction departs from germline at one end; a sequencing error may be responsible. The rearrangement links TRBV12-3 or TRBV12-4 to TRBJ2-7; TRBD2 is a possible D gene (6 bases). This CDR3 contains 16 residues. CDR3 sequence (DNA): TGTGCAAGCAGTCCCGGATCACGGGGGTGGTCCGACGAGCAGTACTTC. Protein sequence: CASSPGSRGWSDEQYF.

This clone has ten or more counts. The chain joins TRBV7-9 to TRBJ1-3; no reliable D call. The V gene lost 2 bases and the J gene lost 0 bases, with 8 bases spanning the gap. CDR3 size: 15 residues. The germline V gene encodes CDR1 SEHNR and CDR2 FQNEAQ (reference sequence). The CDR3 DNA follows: TGTGCCAGCAGCTTACGTCGGAACTCTGGAAACACCATATATTTT. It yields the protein CASSLRRNSGNTIYF.

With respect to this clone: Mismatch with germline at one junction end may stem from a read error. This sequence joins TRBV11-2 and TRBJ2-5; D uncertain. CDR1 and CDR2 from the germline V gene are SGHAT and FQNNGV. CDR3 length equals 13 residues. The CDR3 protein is CASSFVRQDTQYF. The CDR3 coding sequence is TGTGCCAGCAGCTTTGTTCGCCAAGATACCCAGTACTTC.